Included here is one TCR beta chain sequence, with context. What it binds is unknown. TCRdb redid the calling of the 5' RACE reads with MiXCR, one entry per CDR3 protein. The sample contains around 300,000 distinct CDR3 sequences, just under 20% of which appear only once. The data were obtained in a study of T-cell memory formation after mild COVID-19. CDR3 length equals 14 residues. Germline trimming cut 4 bases from V and 10 bases from J; bases unmatched to any gene: 10. Germline V gives CDR1 MDHEN, CDR2 SYDVKM. General study results and limits: Contracting clones, day 15 to 85, had balanced CD4/CD8, and later expanders favored CD4+. CD4+ contracting clones were mainly CM and EM; CD8+ ones, EMRA.

Sequenced: PBMCs or a T cell subset sorted from them (not recorded which). The TCR originated in a man in his late teens or twenties who had mild COVID-19 (a few samples of this study predate the infection). Cell type and time point are not known. V usage is TRBV28 and J usage is TRBJ2-1; 7 nucleotides match TRBD2. CDR3 sequence: CASSSWGGEQEQFF. The CDR3 DNA reads TGTGCCAGCAGTTCTTGGGGGGGGGAGCAAGAGCAGTTCTTC.